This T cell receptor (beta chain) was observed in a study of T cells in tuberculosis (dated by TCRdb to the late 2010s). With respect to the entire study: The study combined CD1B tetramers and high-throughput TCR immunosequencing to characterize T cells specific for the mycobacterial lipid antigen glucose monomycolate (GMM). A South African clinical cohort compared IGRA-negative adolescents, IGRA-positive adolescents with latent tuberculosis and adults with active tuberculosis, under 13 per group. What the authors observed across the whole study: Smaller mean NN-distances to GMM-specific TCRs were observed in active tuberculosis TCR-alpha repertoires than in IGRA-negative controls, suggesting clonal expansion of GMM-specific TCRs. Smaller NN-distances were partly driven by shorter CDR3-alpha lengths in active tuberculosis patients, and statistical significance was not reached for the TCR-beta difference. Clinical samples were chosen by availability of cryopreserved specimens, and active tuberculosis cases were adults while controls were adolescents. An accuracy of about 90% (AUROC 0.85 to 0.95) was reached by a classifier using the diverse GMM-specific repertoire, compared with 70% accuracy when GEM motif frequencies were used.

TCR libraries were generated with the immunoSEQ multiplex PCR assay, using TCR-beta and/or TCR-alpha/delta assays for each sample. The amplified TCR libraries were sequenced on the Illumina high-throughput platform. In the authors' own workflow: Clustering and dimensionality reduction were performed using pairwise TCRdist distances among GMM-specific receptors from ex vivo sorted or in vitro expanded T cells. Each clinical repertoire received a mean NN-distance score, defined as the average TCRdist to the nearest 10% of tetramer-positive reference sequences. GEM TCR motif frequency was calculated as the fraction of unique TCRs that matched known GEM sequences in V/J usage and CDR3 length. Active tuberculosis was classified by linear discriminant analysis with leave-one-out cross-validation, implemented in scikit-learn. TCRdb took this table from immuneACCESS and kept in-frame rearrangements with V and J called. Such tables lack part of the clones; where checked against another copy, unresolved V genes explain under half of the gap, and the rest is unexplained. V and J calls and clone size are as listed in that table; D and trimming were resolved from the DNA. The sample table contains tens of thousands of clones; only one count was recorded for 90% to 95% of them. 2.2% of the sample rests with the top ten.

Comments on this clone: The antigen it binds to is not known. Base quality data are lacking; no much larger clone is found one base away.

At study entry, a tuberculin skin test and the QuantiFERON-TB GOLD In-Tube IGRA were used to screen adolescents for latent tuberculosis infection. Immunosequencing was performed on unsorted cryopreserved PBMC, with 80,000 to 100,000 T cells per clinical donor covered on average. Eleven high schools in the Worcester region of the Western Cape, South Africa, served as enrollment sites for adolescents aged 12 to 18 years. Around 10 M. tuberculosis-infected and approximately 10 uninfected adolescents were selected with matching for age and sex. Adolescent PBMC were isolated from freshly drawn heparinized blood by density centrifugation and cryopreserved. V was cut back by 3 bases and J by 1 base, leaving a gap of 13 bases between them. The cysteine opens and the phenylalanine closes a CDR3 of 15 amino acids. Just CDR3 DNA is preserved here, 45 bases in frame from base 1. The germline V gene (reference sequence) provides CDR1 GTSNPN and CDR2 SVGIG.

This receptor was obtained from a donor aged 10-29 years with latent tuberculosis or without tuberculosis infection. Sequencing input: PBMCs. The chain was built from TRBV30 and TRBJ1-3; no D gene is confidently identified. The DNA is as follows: TGTGCCTGGAGCGCCCGGAGGTTTTCTGGAAACACCATATATTTT. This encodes CAWSARRFSGNTIYF. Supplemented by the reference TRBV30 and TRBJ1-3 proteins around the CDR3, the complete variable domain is SQTIHQWPATLVQPVGSPLSLECTVEGTSNPNLYWYRQAAGRGLQLLFYSVGIGQISSEVPQNLSASRPQDRQFILSSKKLLLSDSGFYLCAWSARRFSGNTIYFGEGSWLTVV.